The 17 T cell receptor beta chains reported below all come from one sample, sequenced in a study of blood T cell repertoires in COVID-19. TCRdb's table, derived via immunoSEQ multiplex PCR, lists solely in-frame clones and lacks some. The table shows approximately 150,000 clones, with around four fifths occurring only once. The sample consisted of peripheral blood. The receptors were gathered from a man in his 70s with acute or convalescent COVID-19.

The rearrangement joins TRBV6-5 to TRBJ1-1, with 7 bases fitting TRBD1. The CDR3 extends over 15 amino acids. Germline values: CDR1 MNHEY, CDR2 SVGAGI. V shed 4 bases, J shed 1 base, and the junction held 6 bases outside the gene matches. CDR3 DNA: TGTGCCAGCAGTTGGGGGGACAGCCAGAACACTGAAGCTTTCTTT. Encoded protein: CASSWGDSQNTEAFF.

The chain couples TRBV7-9 to TRBJ1-5, with a tentative D call TRBD1 (5 bases). V was shortened by 1 base and J by 0 bases, with 13 bases between the two germline ends. This CDR3 region has 17 residues. Per germline, CDR1 SEHNR and CDR2 FQNEAQ (reference sequence). The CDR3 here is CASSLEVGGDSNQPQHF. The DNA for the CDR3 is TGTGCCAGCAGCTTAGAGGTTGGGGGGGATAGCAATCAGCCCCAGCATTTT.

The gene calls are TRBV5-1 and TRBJ1-2; unclear D gene. The CDR3 runs 15 residues. The germline V and J ends were trimmed by 0 bases and 0 bases, with 9 bases remaining between them. CDR1 and CDR2 from the germline V gene are SGHRS and YFSETQ. This chain's CDR3 is CASSLDVPSNYGYTF. The CDR3, as DNA: TGCGCCAGCAGCTTGGATGTCCCATCTAACTATGGCTACACCTTC.

The chain is built from TRBV7-9 and TRBJ2-5; 9 bases map to TRBD2. Germline CDR1 SEHNR, CDR2 FQNEAQ (reference sequence). The CDR3 runs 15 residues. Germline trimming cut 3 bases from V and 2 bases from J; bases unmatched to any gene: 4. The CDR3 sequence: CASSLRSGGQETQYF. Written as DNA, the CDR3 is TGTGCCAGCAGCTTGCGGAGCGGGGGGCAAGAGACCCAGTACTTC.

The CDR3 DNA reads as TGTGCCTGGAGTGTTGGGGGCTTAAGGAACGAGCAGTACTTC. Translation: CAWSVGGLRNEQYF. The chain employs TRBV30 and TRBJ2-7; D perhaps matches TRBD1 (6 bases). The V and J ends lost 0 bases and 5 bases respectively, with 14 bases between them. This CDR3 region has 14 residues. Germline V gene sequence: CDR1 GTSNPN, CDR2 SVGIG (reference sequence).

The rearrangement links TRBV5-1 to TRBJ2-3, with TRBD2 matching 8 bases. The CDR3 extends over 16 amino acids. V lost 4 bases, J lost 5 bases, and 12 bases stayed unmatched. Germline V gives CDR1 SGHRS, CDR2 YFSETQ. The CDR3 sequence is CASSPPQAGAVDTQYF. CDR3 nucleotides: TGCGCCAGCAGCCCCCCCCAAGCGGGAGCGGTAGATACGCAGTATTTT.

This clone was observed a single time. The chain links TRBV4-1 to TRBJ1-5, with 9 bases lining up with TRBD1. With V trimmed by 3 bases and J by 6 bases, 6 bases remained unmatched. The CDR3 spans 15 residues. Germline CDR1 MGHRA, CDR2 YSYEKL. The CDR3 DNA reads TGCGCCAGCAGCCAGATACTGGACAGGGGTCAGCCCCAGCATTTT. Translation gives CASSQILDRGQPQHF.

The chain has TRBV7-6 and TRBJ2-3; 7 nucleotides match TRBD2. Germline lookup yields CDR1 SGHVS and CDR2 FNYEAQ. The CDR3 covers 15 residues. V lost 5 bases, J lost 0 bases, and 5 bases stayed unmatched. The DNA of the CDR3 is TGTGCCAGCAGCCTTCTAGCGGAGAGCACAGATACGCAGTATTTT. This codes for CASSLLAESTDTQYF.

The chain combines TRBV13 with TRBJ2-1; 8 bases are shared with TRBD2. With 2 bases clipped from V and 0 bases from J, the junction kept 0 bases outside the gene matches. Germline assignment: CDR1 PRHDT and CDR2 FYEKMQ (reference sequence). The CDR3 contains 15 residues. CDR3 loop: CASSLLAGSYNEQFF. As DNA, the CDR3 is TGTGCCAGCAGCTTACTAGCGGGCTCCTACAATGAGCAGTTCTTC.

This sequence joins TRBV7-2 and TRBJ1-2; no clear D gene. Trimming took off 1 base at V and 8 bases at J, with 14 bases between the two ends. This CDR3 is 14 amino acids long. The germline V gene has CDR1 SGHTA and CDR2 FQGNSA. CDR3 loop: CASSLESARKGYTF. The CDR3 DNA follows: TGTGCCAGCAGCTTAGAATCGGCGCGGAAGGGCTACACCTTC.

For the CDR3, the DNA is TGCAGCGTTGAAGAACAGGGTAAAGTGCAGTTCTTC. It codes for CSVEEQGKVQFF. The rearrangement links TRBV29-1 to TRBJ2-1, with D perhaps TRBD1 (6 bases). The CDR3 runs 12 residues. From germline, CDR1 is SQVTM and CDR2 ANQGSEA. V lost 0 bases, J lost 12 bases, and 12 bases lay in between.

The chain is built from TRBV19 and TRBJ1-3; D gene unclear. Germline values: CDR1 LNHDA, CDR2 SQIVND (reference sequence). The V gene lost 5 bases and the J gene lost 4 bases, with 9 bases spanning the gap. There are 13 residues in the CDR3. The CDR3 nucleotides are TGTGCCAGTAGTTCGAGCAACGGAAACACCATATATTTT. Translated, it gives CASSSSNGNTIYF.

V and J are TRBV7-9 and TRBJ1-3; unclear D gene. Germline-derived CDR1 and CDR2 are SEHNR and FQNEAQ (reference sequence). The V gene lost 0 bases and the J gene lost 4 bases, with 19 bases spanning the gap. This CDR3 contains 18 residues. The CDR3 DNA is TGTGCCAGCAGCTTAGCCCCTGCAGGACGCCGGAGGGGAAACACCATATATTTT. Amino acids: CASSLAPAGRRRGNTIYF.

The chain employs TRBV5-1 and TRBJ2-7; TRBD1 agrees at 7 bases. Trimming at V came to 3 bases and at J to 5 bases, leaving 11 bases not matched to a gene. Germline CDR1 and CDR2: SGHRS and YFSETQ. The CDR3 consists of 15 residues. The DNA for the CDR3 is TGCGCCAGCAGCTGGACAGGAGGTTCCCTGGACGAGCAGTACTTC. Translation: CASSWTGGSLDEQYF.

The gene calls are TRBV4-1 and TRBJ1-2, with a possible D match to TRBD1 (6 bases). Between the trimmed V and J ends, which lost 1 base and 5 bases, there was a span of 14 bases. The CDR3 covers 15 residues. CDR1 and CDR2 (germline): MGHRA, YSYEKL. DNA of the CDR3: TGCGCCAGCAGCCAAGCTCTAGAGGGGGTTTATGGCTACACCTTC. Its protein product is CASSQALEGVYGYTF.

The J gene is TRBJ2-1, the V gene TRBV7-2, with D perhaps matching TRBD1 (5 bases). V was trimmed by 0 bases and J by 4 bases, leaving 10 bases between them. Germline CDR1 is SGHTA and CDR2 is FQGNSA. The CDR3 runs 15 residues. CDR3 amino acids: CASSLALTGYNEQFF. The CDR3 bases are TGTGCCAGCAGCTTAGCGCTCACAGGTTACAATGAGCAGTTCTTC.

This sequence joins TRBV28 and TRBJ1-5; the D gene is possibly TRBD1 (5 bases). Germline lookup yields CDR1 MDHEN and CDR2 SYDVKM. Trimming removed 2 bases at V and 5 bases at J, with 10 bases between. CDR3 length: 14 residues. In nucleotides, the CDR3 is TGTGCCAGCAGTTTAGACAGAGAAGATCAGCCCCAGCATTTT. It specifies CASSLDREDQPQHF.